What follows are 31 T cell receptor beta chains derived from one specimen sequenced in a study of blood T cell repertoires in COVID-19. Using immunoSEQ multiplex PCR, the repertoire was profiled, and TCRdb retains in-frame clones only, with some absent. There are roughly 20,000 clones in the sample; approximately 95% occur only once, and about 4% lies in the top ten. Sample: peripheral blood. These receptors all stem from a woman in her 50s with active COVID-19.

The table lists this clone with a count of one. The chain recombines TRBV27 with TRBJ2-3; tentatively, D is TRBD2 (5 bases). Germline V lookup: CDR1 MNHEY, CDR2 SMNVEV (reference sequence). The ends were cut back, 9 bases at V and 2 bases at J, with 18 bases in the middle. The CDR3 length is 15 residues. CDR3 DNA sequence: TGTGCCAGTACGTATGGAGGCAGTATCACAGATACGCAGTATTTT. As protein: CASTYGGSITDTQYF.

The V call is TRBV2, the J call TRBJ2-1; TRBD2 matches at 7 bases. Germline CDR1 SNHLY, CDR2 FYNNEI. This CDR3 is built from 15 residues. Trimming removed 10 bases from V and 6 bases from J; junction bases left unmatched: 15. The CDR3 bases are TGTGCCACCTCGGCGGTGCGGGAGTCTGTCAATGAGCAGTTCTTC. It specifies CATSAVRESVNEQFF.

This chain joins TRBV7-3 and TRBJ1-5; D gene uncertain. The length of the CDR3 is 15 residues. Germline loops: CDR1 SGHTA, CDR2 FQGTGA. V was trimmed by 1 base and J by 2 bases, leaving 9 bases between them. The CDR3 protein is CASSLRRGGNQPQHF. The DNA for the CDR3 is TGTGCCAGCAGCTTAAGGCGGGGAGGCAATCAGCCCCAGCATTTT. The whole variable domain, filled in from reference TRBV7-3 and TRBJ1-5, reads GAGVSQTPSNKVTEKGKYVELRCDPISGHTALYWYRQSLGQGPEFLIYFQGTGAADDSGLPNDRFFAVRPEGSVSTLKIQRTERGDSAVYLCASSLRRGGNQPQHFGDGTRLSIL.

This sequence joins TRBV6-2 or TRBV6-3 and TRBJ2-3, with TRBD2 identical over 13 bases. Germline V gives CDR1 MNHEY, CDR2 SVGEGT. CDR3 size: 15 residues. After removal of 6 bases from V and 6 bases from J, the junction contained 6 bases not matched to a gene. The chain's CDR3 is CASSRTSGRADTQYF. The CDR3 coding sequence is TGTGCCAGCAGCCGGACTAGCGGGAGAGCGGATACGCAGTATTTT.

The V call is TRBV5-1, the J call TRBJ2-5; possible D gene TRBD2, 5 bases. Germline CDR1 is SGHRS and CDR2 is YFSETQ. With 0 bases removed from V and 2 bases from J, the gap between germline ends came to 11 bases. The CDR3 covers 15 residues. CDR3 DNA sequence: TGCGCCAGCAGCTTGGAAGCGGAGTTACAAGAGACCCAGTACTTC. Translation: CASSLEAELQETQYF.

The V call is TRBV30, the J call TRBJ2-2; the D is unclear. Per germline, CDR1 GTSNPN and CDR2 SVGIG (reference sequence). CDR3 length: 13 amino acids. Trimming took off 1 base at V and 6 bases at J, with 9 bases between the two ends. This chain's CDR3 is CAWSGPGAGELFF. The CDR3 DNA reads TGTGCCTGGAGTGGCCCCGGAGCCGGGGAGCTGTTTTTT.

V gene TRBV5-1 combines with J gene TRBJ2-1; D is perhaps TRBD2 (5 bases). Germline assignment: CDR1 SGHRS and CDR2 YFSETQ. This CDR3 is built from 17 residues. V dropped 2 bases and J dropped 6 bases, with 21 bases sitting between them. CDR3: CASSFSATGPIFNEQFF. The CDR3 coding sequence is TGCGCCAGCAGCTTTAGCGCAACCGGGCCCATTTTCAATGAGCAGTTCTTC.

This clone showed up just once. The chain links TRBV6-5 to TRBJ1-2; maybe TRBD1 (6 bases). The CDR3 consists of 13 residues. V shed 8 bases and J shed 7 bases, with 17 bases lying between them. Germline CDR1 and CDR2: MNHEY and SVGAGI. CDR3 DNA: TGTGCCAGCGAAAACACAGGGTCTAGTGGCTACACCTTC. Translating it yields CASENTGSSGYTF.

The chain's CDR3 is CASSSWTDYGYTF. CDR3 sequence (DNA): TGTGCCAGCAGCTCATGGACAGACTATGGCTACACCTTC. This chain uses TRBV5-4 with TRBJ1-2; tentatively, D is TRBD1 (6 bases). Germline assignment: CDR1 SGHNT and CDR2 YYREEE (reference sequence). V dropped 3 bases and J dropped 3 bases, with 9 bases sitting between them. The CDR3 runs to 13 residues.

The chain joins TRBV10-3 to TRBJ1-1, with TRBD1 matching over 7 bases. V gave up 7 bases and J gave up 1 base; unmatched junction bases: 12. The CDR3 is 16 amino acids. CDR1 and CDR2 from the germline V gene are ENHRY and SYGVKD. The CDR3 DNA follows: TGTGCCATCACCGACGCCACCCGACAGGGGAACACTGAAGCTTTCTTT. This codes for CAITDATRQGNTEAFF.

The gene calls are TRBV5-4 and TRBJ2-5; 7 positions match TRBD2. The V and J ends lost 4 bases and 5 bases, in that order; junction bases with no gene match: 5. Germline CDR1 reads SGHNT; CDR2 reads YYREEE (reference sequence). The CDR3 extends over 13 amino acids. The CDR3 sequence: CASSRTSTETQYF. The CDR3 DNA is TGTGCCAGCAGCCGGACTAGTACTGAGACCCAGTACTTC.

The CDR3 sequence is CASMGGTGETQYF. The CDR3 DNA sequence: TGTGCCAGCATGGGGGGAACGGGGGAGACCCAGTACTTC. The genes are TRBV7-9 and TRBJ2-5; possible D gene TRBD2, 6 bases. From germline, CDR1 is SEHNR and CDR2 FQNEAQ (reference sequence). The V and J ends lost 7 bases and 5 bases respectively, with 14 bases between them. This CDR3 is 13 amino acids long. Full variable domain (missing parts from reference TRBV7-9 and TRBJ2-5): DTGVSQNPRHKITKRGQNVTFRCDPISEHNRLYWYRQTLGQGPEFLTYFQNEAQLEKSRLLSDRFSAERPKGSFSTLEIQRTEQGDSAMYLCASMGGTGETQYFGPGTRLLVL.

The genes are TRBV5-6 and TRBJ2-7; 7 nucleotides match TRBD2. Per germline, CDR1 SGHDT and CDR2 YYEEEE. J gave up 0 bases and V 4 bases, and 7 bases lay outside the gene matches. CDR3 length: 15 amino acids. CDR3 sequence (DNA): TGTGCCAGCAGCCCAACCGGGACTACCTCCTACGAGCAGTACTTC. This sequence encodes CASSPTGTTSYEQYF. The whole variable domain, remainder taken from reference TRBV5-6 and TRBJ2-7, is DAGVTQSPTHLIKTRGQQVTLRCSPKSGHDTVSWYQQALGQGPQFIFQYYEEEERQRGNFPDRFSGHQFPNYSSELNVNALLLGDSALYLCASSPTGTTSYEQYFGPGTRLTVT.

The chain recombines TRBV29-1 with TRBJ2-7; the match to TRBD2 covers 8 bases. With 6 bases clipped from V and 3 bases from J, the junction kept 7 bases outside the gene matches. This CDR3 has 13 residues. Germline V gene sequence: CDR1 SQVTM, CDR2 ANQGSEA. CDR3 bases: TGCAGCGTGACCACTAGCGGATACTACGAGCAGTACTTC. Protein product: CSVTTSGYYEQYF.

This clone appeared a single time. The V call is TRBV16, the J call TRBJ2-2, with no clear D. The CDR3 is made up of 13 amino acids. Germline-derived CDR1 and CDR2 are KGHSY and FQNENV. The ends were cut back, 1 base at V and 6 bases at J, with 6 bases in the middle. The CDR3 coding sequence is TGTGCCAGCAGCCAATTTCTCCCCGGGGAGCTGTTTTTT. This codes for CASSQFLPGELFF.

The chain joins TRBV2 to TRBJ2-7, with TRBD1 matching 10 bases. Germline CDR1 and CDR2: SNHLY and FYNNEI. Unmatched junction bases numbered 7, after V lost 6 bases and J lost 5 bases. The CDR3 is made up of 14 amino acids. As DNA, the CDR3 is TGTGCCAGCAGCCCCGACAGGGGGCCCCACGAGCAGTACTTC. Its protein is CASSPDRGPHEQYF. Drawing the rest from reference TRBV2 and TRBJ2-7, the complete variable domain is EPEVTQTPSHQVTQMGQEVILRCVPISNHLYFYWYRQILGQKVEFLVSFYNNEISEKSEIFDDQFSVERPDGSNFTLKIRSTKLEDSAMYFCASSPDRGPHEQYFGPGTRLTVT.

The chain carries TRBV11-2 and TRBJ2-5; maybe TRBD2 (5 bases). Germline V gene lookup returns CDR1 SGHAT and CDR2 FQNNGV. This CDR3 region has 13 residues. V was pared by 5 bases and J by 1 base, with 8 bases between. The CDR3 here is CASSPGSQETQYF. The CDR3 DNA reads TGTGCCAGCAGCCCGGGGTCCCAAGAGACCCAGTACTTC.

For the CDR3, the DNA is TGTGCCAGTAGTATAGAGGCCCGTGGAGACACTGAAGCTTTCTTT. This encodes CASSIEARGDTEAFF. The chain joins TRBV19 to TRBJ1-1; D remains ambiguous. The CDR3 has 15 residues. Germline V gene lookup returns CDR1 LNHDA and CDR2 SQIVND (reference sequence). Trimming stripped 0 bases from V and 3 bases from J, with 11 bases between.

This clone has a single count. The chain recombines TRBV7-9 with TRBJ2-2; TRBD2 matches at 13 bases. Germline lookup yields CDR1 SEHNR and CDR2 FQNEAQ (reference sequence). This CDR3 is built from 16 residues. Unmatched junction bases numbered 2, after V lost 4 bases and J lost 3 bases. The CDR3 reads CASSYGLAGDTGELFF. The CDR3 nucleotides are TGTGCCAGCAGCTATGGACTAGCGGGAGACACCGGGGAGCTGTTTTTT. Full variable domain (remainder filled in from reference TRBV7-9 and TRBJ2-2): DTGVSQNPRHKITKRGQNVTFRCDPISEHNRLYWYRQTLGQGPEFLTYFQNEAQLEKSRLLSDRFSAERPKGSFSTLEIQRTEQGDSAMYLCASSYGLAGDTGELFFGEGSRLTVL.

The CDR3 spells CASSVGGGSTTDTQYF. The CDR3, as DNA: TGTGCCAGCAGCGTAGGAGGCGGGAGTACGACAGATACGCAGTATTTT. The chain links TRBV9 to TRBJ2-3, with 7 bases that match TRBD2. The CDR3 contains 16 residues. The germline V gene encodes CDR1 SGDLS and CDR2 YYNGEE. The J segment lost 3 bases and the V segment lost 0 bases, leaving 7 bases of the junction unmatched. Based on the CDR3 plus reference TRBV9 and TRBJ2-3, the full variable domain is DSGVTQTPKHLITATGQRVTLRCSPRSGDLSVYWYQQSLDQGLQFLIQYYNGEERAKGNILERFSAQQFPDLHSELNLSSLELGDSALYFCASSVGGGSTTDTQYFGPGTRLTVL.

CDR3 in amino acids: CASSYWGEETQYF. CDR3 coding DNA: TGTGCCAGCAGTTACTGGGGGGAAGAGACCCAGTACTTC. The chain recombines TRBV6-5 with TRBJ2-5, with D possibly being TRBD2 (6 bases). The CDR3 has 13 residues. Germline V gives CDR1 MNHEY, CDR2 SVGAGI. V dropped 1 base and J dropped 3 bases, with 6 bases sitting between them.

This chain connects TRBV4-1 to TRBJ1-5; 8 bases fit TRBD1. CDR3 length: 17 residues. CDR1 and CDR2 (germline): MGHRA, YSYEKL. V was pared by 3 bases and J by 0 bases, with 7 bases of the junction left unmatched. The CDR3 DNA reads TGCGCCAGCAGCCACCGGCAGGGGGCAAATAGCAATCAGCCCCAGCATTTT. It specifies CASSHRQGANSNQPQHF.

The chain recombines TRBV27 with TRBJ2-5; no definite D call. The CDR3 contains 15 residues. Germline lookup yields CDR1 MNHEY and CDR2 SMNVEV (reference sequence). The ends were cut back, 0 bases at V and 1 base at J, with 9 bases in the middle. CDR3 region: CASSLSRHPQETQYF. CDR3 coding DNA: TGTGCCAGCAGTTTATCGAGACACCCCCAAGAGACCCAGTACTTC.

The rearrangement links TRBV19 to TRBJ1-1; D might be TRBD1 (5 bases). There are 13 residues in the CDR3. Germline lookup yields CDR1 LNHDA and CDR2 SQIVND (reference sequence). The V end was cut by 1 base, the J end by 7 bases, with 10 bases between. The CDR3 coding sequence is TGTGCCAGTAGTATAGGGGGGGAGGTTGAAGCTTTCTTT. Encoded protein: CASSIGGEVEAFF.

The V gene is TRBV11-2, the J gene TRBJ2-1, with 7 bases identical to TRBD1. V shed 5 bases and J 9 bases; nucleotides not matched to a gene: 7. Germline V CDR1 and CDR2: SGHAT, FQNNGV. This CDR3 spans 13 amino acids. Here the CDR3 reads CASSRQGVTEQFF. The CDR3 DNA reads as TGTGCCAGCAGCCGACAGGGTGTCACTGAGCAGTTCTTC.

The V and J genes are TRBV6-1 and TRBJ1-1; 8 nucleotides match TRBD1. The CDR3 has 15 amino acids. With 0 bases clipped from V and 1 base from J, the junction kept 1 base outside the gene matches. Germline-derived CDR1 and CDR2 are MNHNS and SASEGT. CDR3 sequence (DNA): TGTGCCAGCAGTGAAGCGGGACAGGCGAACACTGAAGCTTTCTTT. Translating gives CASSEAGQANTEAFF.

V usage is TRBV29-1 and J usage is TRBJ2-1; D is ambiguous. CDR1 is SQVTM, CDR2 ANQGSEA, per germline. This CDR3 has 12 residues. The V and J ends lost 7 bases and 0 bases respectively, with 7 bases between them. The DNA of the CDR3 is TGCAGCGGGGCTCGCTCCTACAATGAGCAGTTCTTC. Protein product: CSGARSYNEQFF.

V usage is TRBV19 and J usage is TRBJ1-1; D is perhaps TRBD1 (6 bases). Germline V gene data show CDR1 as LNHDA and CDR2 as SQIVND (reference sequence). V was pared by 7 bases and J by 4 bases, with 13 bases between. The CDR3 is 13 residues long. CDR3 residues: CASIHAGATEAFF. CDR3 DNA sequence: TGTGCCAGTATCCATGCAGGGGCCACTGAAGCTTTCTTT.

The rearrangement uses TRBV27 and TRBJ2-3; possibly TRBD2 for D (5 bases). The V gene lost 6 bases and the J gene lost 5 bases, with 12 bases spanning the gap. CDR3 length equals 13 residues. Germline CDR1 reads MNHEY; CDR2 reads SMNVEV (reference sequence). The CDR3 protein is CASSHSRGDTQYF. The CDR3 DNA reads as TGTGCCAGCAGCCATTCACGGGGAGATACGCAGTATTTT.

J is TRBJ2-4 and V is TRBV5-4, with 7 nucleotides matching TRBD1. CDR3 length: 14 residues. Looked up from germline, CDR1 is SGHNT and CDR2 is YYREEE (reference sequence). The J segment lost 9 bases and the V segment lost 4 bases, leaving 10 bases of the junction unmatched. CDR3 amino acids: CASSLPRTGAIQYF. The CDR3, as DNA: TGTGCCAGCAGCCTTCCCAGGACAGGAGCCATTCAGTACTTC.

The chain links TRBV11-2 to TRBJ2-2; a possible D gene is TRBD2 (5 bases). Germline V gene sequence: CDR1 SGHAT, CDR2 FQNNGV. CDR3 length equals 17 residues. V lost 2 bases and J 7 bases, leaving 20 bases between the germline ends. CDR3 residues: CASSLYGRRAAGGELFF. The CDR3, as DNA: TGTGCCAGCAGCTTATATGGACGGCGTGCTGCGGGCGGGGAGCTGTTTTTT.